The 5 T cell receptor beta chains reported below all come from one sample, sequenced in a study of cytomegalovirus exposure and HLA in healthy donors. The PCR contained 60 Vbeta and 13 Jbeta primers. Profiling relied on immunoSEQ multiplex PCR, and the TCRdb table lists in-frame clones only, not all of them. The sample shows some 120,000 clones, 80% of them seen only once. The sample consisted of PBMCs. The receptors come from a man aged 50 or older in good health and CMV-seronegative.

This sequence joins TRBV7-2 and TRBJ2-7, with 7 bases matching TRBD1. CDR1 is SGHTA and CDR2 is FQGNSA in the germline V gene. This CDR3 contains 14 residues. The junction had 6 bases not matched to a gene; V was cut back by 3 bases and J by 4 bases. As DNA, the CDR3 is TGTGCCAGCAGCTTTATCCGGGACAGTTACGAGCAGTACTTC. Protein: CASSFIRDSYEQYF.

This sequence joins TRBV25-1 and TRBJ1-2; 7 bases match TRBD1. Looked up from germline, CDR1 is MGHDK and CDR2 is SYGVNS. The J segment lost 2 bases and the V segment lost 5 bases, leaving 2 bases of the junction unmatched. CDR3 length: 13 amino acids. This CDR3 reads CASSSTGNYGYTF. In DNA form, the CDR3 reads TGTGCCAGCAGTTCGACAGGGAACTATGGCTACACCTTC.

The CDR3 spells CASSQQGAGNEQFF. The CDR3 region has the DNA TGTGCCAGCAGCCAACAGGGGGCTGGGAATGAGCAGTTCTTC. The V and J genes are TRBV14 and TRBJ2-1; 8 nucleotides agree with TRBD1. CDR1 is SGHDN and CDR2 is FVKESK in the germline V gene. The junction had 4 bases not matched to a gene; V was cut back by 2 bases and J by 7 bases. This CDR3 is built from 14 residues.

The chain joins TRBV10-3 to TRBJ1-5; D remains ambiguous. The CDR3 sequence is 13 residues long. V lost 3 bases and J 4 bases, leaving 7 bases between the germline ends. Germline CDR1 reads ENHRY; CDR2 reads SYGVKD. The CDR3 is CAISDTANQPQHF. CDR3 sequence (DNA): TGTGCCATCAGTGACACAGCAAATCAGCCCCAGCATTTT.

V is TRBV27 and J is TRBJ1-1; 8 nucleotides line up with TRBD1. There are 15 residues in the CDR3. With 5 bases clipped from V and 0 bases from J, the junction kept 5 bases outside the gene matches. CDR1 and CDR2 (germline): MNHEY, SMNVEV (reference sequence). The CDR3 DNA reads as TGTGCCAGCAGTCTGTTGACAGGGGTGAACACTGAAGCTTTCTTT. Protein: CASSLLTGVNTEAFF.